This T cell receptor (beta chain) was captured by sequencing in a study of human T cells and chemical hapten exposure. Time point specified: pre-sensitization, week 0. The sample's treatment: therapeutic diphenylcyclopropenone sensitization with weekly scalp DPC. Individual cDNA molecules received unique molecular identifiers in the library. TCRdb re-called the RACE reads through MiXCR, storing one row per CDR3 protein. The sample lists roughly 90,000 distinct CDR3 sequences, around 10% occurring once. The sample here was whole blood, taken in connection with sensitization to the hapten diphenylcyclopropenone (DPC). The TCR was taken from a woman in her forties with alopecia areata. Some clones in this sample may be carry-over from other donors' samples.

In nucleotides, the CDR3 is TGTGCCAGCAGCGAAGCAGGGGGAACCTACAATGAGCAGTTCTTC. As protein: CASSEAGGTYNEQFF. This sequence joins TRBV9 and TRBJ2-1, with 7 bases identical to TRBD1. This CDR3 region has 15 residues. Germline values: CDR1 SGDLS, CDR2 YYNGEE. V was pared by 3 bases and J by 2 bases, with 5 bases of the junction left unmatched.